This paragraph reports one T cell receptor beta chain. Germline and genes: mouse. The read finishes 1 residue shy of the CDR3 end, and the germline J gene is used to complete it. This entry comes from a study of tissue T cells after allogeneic stem cell transplantation. Time point given: mouse harvest day 14 after allogeneic transplant. Tail vein injection delivered 10^7 T-cell-depleted bone marrow cells and 10^6 splenic CD5+ T cells. The data were produced by immunoSEQ multiplex PCR, yet TCRdb's version contains in-frame clones alone and is incomplete. The sample includes 1,500 or so clones, roughly 60% seen only once; the top ten take about 37%. The CDR3 covers 11 residues. Germline CDR1 FNHDT, CDR2 SITEND (reference sequence). V was trimmed by 4 bases and J by 9 bases, leaving 8 bases between them.

This sequence was found in a female BALB/c mouse given C57BL/6 T cells with graft-versus-host disease after an allogeneic hematopoietic cell transplant. Sequenced input: liver tissue. This chain joins TRBV19 and TRBJ1-5; maybe TRBD1 (5 bases). The CDR3 protein is CASSFGGAPLF. The CDR3 bases that were read are TGTGCCAGCAGTTTTGGGGGGGCTCCGCTT.